This TCR beta chain was sequenced in a study of beta chain features in type 1 diabetes. Background on the study: All samples together contributed more than 90,000,000 sorted cells for examination.

Of the isolated RNA, all was reverse transcribed, and so the sequenced material was expressed TCRB transcripts. Using immunoSEQ multiplex PCR, the repertoire was profiled, and TCRdb retains in-frame clones only, with some absent. The profile shows around 600,000 clones, under 15% of them singletons. This clone has a handful of counts. Antigen unknown. The germline CDR1 and CDR2 sequences are SEHNR and FQNEAQ (reference sequence). The CDR3 is 16 amino acids. The J segment lost 0 bases and the V segment lost 5 bases, leaving 4 bases of the junction unmatched. Overall study results and limits: In comparison with healthy donors, patients had naive, central memory and Treg TCRB repertoires that appeared more similar. Shortening that was moderate but significant affected the TCRB CDR3s of Type 1 diabetes patients in all four CD4+ subsets. Cells that show high TCR expression could be over-represented by cDNA sequencing. More deletions and fewer insertions at VDJ junctions were found in patients with type 1 diabetes.

The chain couples TRBV7-9 to TRBJ2-3; TRBD2 agrees at 11 bases. The TCR comes from a man aged 25-45 years with type 1 diabetes. Input material: naive CD4+ T cells from blood. The CDR3 nucleotides read TGTGCCAGCAGCCCGACTAGCGGGGTGAGCACAGATACGCAGTATTTT. It is translated as CASSPTSGVSTDTQYF.